This T cell receptor (beta chain) is drawn from a study of control samples from healthy donors and cancer patients. Germline assignment: CDR1 MNHEY and CDR2 SVGAGI. The CDR3 totals 15 residues. With 0 bases removed from V and 0 bases from J, the gap between germline ends came to 9 bases. The data were produced by immunoSEQ multiplex PCR, yet TCRdb's version contains in-frame clones alone and is incomplete. This table holds 130,000 or so clones, roughly 90% found once. The TCR comes from a man aged 50-60 years with head and neck cancer. The rearrangement joins TRBV6-5 to TRBJ2-7; D uncertain. Sequences were obtained from PBMCs. In nucleotides, the CDR3 is TGTGCCAGCAGTTACTCGATACTGAGCTCCTACGAGCAGTACTTC. It codes for CASSYSILSSYEQYF.